Presented here are 31 T cell receptor beta chains from one specimen sequenced in a study of CD8 T cells in Susac syndrome. The RNA input was about 0.5 to 1 ug, and it was reverse transcribed with random hexamers. One entry per CDR3 protein, called by TCRdb with MiXCR from the immunoSEQ multiplex PCR reads. The sample has about 140,000 distinct CDR3 sequences, approximately 95% seen once. Sequencing input: CD4+ T cells from PBMCs. These TCRs come from a human donor with Susac syndrome.

The chain employs TRBV12-3 or TRBV12-4 and TRBJ2-5, with D possibly matching TRBD1 (5 bases). The length of the CDR3 is 12 residues. Trimming pared 3 bases from V and 9 bases from J, leaving 11 bases between. The CDR3 DNA is TGTGCCAGCAGTTTTCCGGAGACAGCCCAGTACTTC. Its translation: CASSFPETAQYF.

V usage is TRBV20-1 and J usage is TRBJ2-7; 8 nucleotides match TRBD2. Per the germline V gene, CDR1 is DFQATT and CDR2 is SNEGSKA (reference sequence). CDR3 length: 13 amino acids. Unmatched junction bases numbered 6, after V lost 3 bases and J lost 5 bases. CDR3 residues: CSARSSGRDEQYF. CDR3 in DNA: TGCAGTGCTAGGTCTTCCGGGAGGGACGAGCAGTACTTC.

This sequence joins TRBV12-3 or TRBV12-4 and TRBJ2-7; weak D call: TRBD2 (6 bases). Trimming stripped 8 bases from V and 2 bases from J, with 13 bases between. The CDR3 has 13 amino acids. The CDR3 DNA is TGTGCCAGCGGAAATAGCGGAACCTACGAGCAGTACTTC. It yields the protein CASGNSGTYEQYF.

This clonotype was counted a single time. This sequence joins TRBV12-3 or TRBV12-4 and TRBJ1-2; no reliable D call. V was cut by 6 bases and J by 0 bases, with 5 bases left in between. The CDR3 loop spans 12 amino acids. CDR3 nucleotide sequence: TGTGCCAGCAGCGGAACTAACTATGGCTACACCTTC. It yields the protein CASSGTNYGYTF.

This chain links TRBV12-3 or TRBV12-4 with TRBJ2-3, with 14 bases aligning to TRBD2. With 4 bases clipped from V and 2 bases from J, the junction kept 5 bases outside the gene matches. The CDR3 is 17 amino acids. CDR3 bases: TGTGCCAGCAGTTCAAGACTAGCGGGGGGGACCACAGATACGCAGTATTTT. This sequence encodes CASSSRLAGGTTDTQYF.

This chain links TRBV12-3 or TRBV12-4 with TRBJ1-1; D is ambiguous. The V end lost 4 bases, the J end lost 0 bases, and 12 bases lay between the germline ends. The CDR3 sequence is 15 residues long. The CDR3 sequence is CASSSGKVLNTEAFF. The CDR3 DNA reads as TGTGCCAGCAGTTCCGGGAAGGTCCTGAACACTGAAGCTTTCTTT.

The chain employs TRBV27 and TRBJ1-4, with unresolved D. The V end was cut by 0 bases, the J end by 2 bases, with 7 bases between. CDR1 MNHEY and CDR2 SMNVEV come from the germline V gene (reference sequence). The CDR3 runs 15 residues. CDR3 sequence reads: CASSLSVTTNEKLFF. CDR3 nucleotides: TGTGCCAGCAGTTTATCGGTGACGACTAATGAAAAACTGTTTTTT.

The chain joins TRBV20-1 to TRBJ1-2; D is undetermined. In germline, CDR1 is DFQATT, CDR2 SNEGSKA (reference sequence). The V gene lost 3 bases and the J gene lost 5 bases, with 7 bases spanning the gap. This CDR3 is built from 11 residues. The CDR3 sequence is CSASRQYGYTF. The CDR3 DNA reads TGCAGTGCTAGTAGGCAGTATGGCTACACCTTC.

This chain links TRBV12-3 or TRBV12-4 with TRBJ2-6; TRBD1 or TRBD2 may be the D gene (6 bases each). Trimming shortened V by 6 bases and J by 0 bases, and 12 bases separated the two germline ends. This CDR3 has 16 amino acids. The chain's CDR3 is CASRGGGNSGANVLTF. In nucleotides, the CDR3 is TGTGCCAGCAGGGGGGGCGGAAACTCTGGGGCCAACGTCCTGACTTTC.

The count of this clonotype is one. This chain connects TRBV12-3 or TRBV12-4 to TRBJ1-4; D is unclear. The V and J ends lost 5 bases and 5 bases respectively, with 9 bases between them. This CDR3 has 13 residues. CDR3 residues: CASSIQLNEKLFF. The DNA of the CDR3 is TGTGCCAGCAGTATACAGCTGAATGAAAAACTGTTTTTT.

The V and J genes are TRBV20-1 and TRBJ2-3; 7 nucleotides agree with TRBD1. In germline, CDR1 is DFQATT, CDR2 SNEGSKA (reference sequence). The junction had 19 bases not matched to a gene; V was cut back by 6 bases and J by 1 base. The CDR3 loop spans 18 amino acids. This chain's CDR3 is CSAPNPSTIGQGTDTQYF. CDR3 coding DNA: TGCAGTGCCCCGAACCCCTCCACGATCGGACAGGGCACAGATACGCAGTATTTT.

This chain joins TRBV20-1 and TRBJ2-7; 7 bases line up with TRBD2. The CDR3 loop spans 15 amino acids. J gave up 0 bases and V 6 bases, and 11 bases lay outside the gene matches. Germline lookup yields CDR1 DFQATT and CDR2 SNEGSKA (reference sequence). The CDR3 DNA reads TGCAGTGCCAGGAAGGGACTATCGAGCTCCTACGAGCAGTACTTC. The encoded protein is CSARKGLSSSYEQYF.

The rearrangement uses TRBV3-1 and TRBJ2-2; D may be TRBD1 or TRBD2 (5 bases each). The CDR3 has 16 amino acids. V gave up 3 bases and J gave up 4 bases, with 15 bases separating them. CDR1 is LGHDT and CDR2 is YNNKEL in the germline V gene (reference sequence). DNA of the CDR3: TGTGCCAGCAGCCATAGATCCGGGACGAGCACCGGGGAGCTGTTTTTT. Amino acid sequence: CASSHRSGTSTGELFF.

The rearrangement uses TRBV9 and TRBJ1-3; D gene ambiguous. The CDR3 covers 12 residues. Per germline, CDR1 SGDLS and CDR2 YYNGEE. Trimming stripped 6 bases from V and 0 bases from J, with 4 bases between. The CDR3 DNA reads as TGTGCCAGCACCCGCTCTGGAAACACCATATATTTT. It encodes CASTRSGNTIYF.

The V gene is TRBV20-1, the J gene TRBJ1-5; perhaps TRBD1 as D (6 bases). CDR3 length equals 15 residues. Germline values: CDR1 DFQATT, CDR2 SNEGSKA (reference sequence). Trimming cost V 1 base and J 1 base, with 11 bases left between them. The CDR3 DNA sequence: TGCAGTGCTAGAGTTTCAGGGGTCAGCAATCAGCCCCAGCATTTT. Encoded protein: CSARVSGVSNQPQHF.

The chain employs TRBV6-5 and TRBJ2-5; 7 nucleotides align to TRBD1. The V gene end was trimmed by 4 bases and the J gene end by 5 bases; junction bases not matched to a gene: 4. This CDR3 contains 13 residues. Germline lookup yields CDR1 MNHEY and CDR2 SVGAGI. The CDR3 bases are TGTGCCAGCAGTTCCGGGACAGCGGAGACCCAGTACTTC. Its translation is CASSSGTAETQYF.

The chain couples TRBV20-1 to TRBJ2-5; D not certain. V gave up 2 bases and J gave up 7 bases, with 11 bases separating them. CDR1 and CDR2 (germline): DFQATT, SNEGSKA (reference sequence). This CDR3 contains 12 residues. The CDR3 is CSARSDGWTQYF. CDR3 in DNA: TGCAGTGCTAGATCGGACGGGTGGACCCAGTACTTC.

This clonotype was observed a single time. The rearrangement uses TRBV4-1 and TRBJ2-7; TRBD2 matches 16 bases. The CDR3 has 16 amino acids. Germline CDR1 is MGHRA and CDR2 is YSYEKL. Germline trimming cut 1 base from V and 6 bases from J; bases unmatched to any gene: 3. CDR3 bases: TGCGCCAGCAGCCAAGTGGGACTAGCGGGAGGGGGCGAGCAGTACTTC. Translating gives CASSQVGLAGGGEQYF.

The chain couples TRBV4-2 to TRBJ2-7; D gene ambiguous. The CDR3 is 14 residues long. The ends were cut back, 3 bases at V and 0 bases at J, with 9 bases in the middle. Germline lookup yields CDR1 LGHNA and CDR2 YNFKEQ. CDR3 sequence reads: CASSQGSSSYEQYF. For the CDR3, the DNA is TGTGCCAGCAGCCAGGGATCCAGCTCCTACGAGCAGTACTTC.

This clonotype was detected once. The CDR3 DNA reads as TGCGCCAGCAGACACTATGGCTACACCTTC. Protein sequence: CASRHYGYTF. The chain is built from TRBV23-1 and TRBJ1-2, with no clear D. TRBV23-1 belongs to the ORF category, with a function that is uncertain. V lost 6 bases and J 3 bases, leaving 2 bases between the germline ends. This CDR3 is built from 10 residues.

This rearrangement joins TRBV25-1 to TRBJ2-5; D tentatively reads TRBD1 or TRBD2 (5 bases each). V lost 4 bases and J lost 1, with 10 bases in between. Germline V gives CDR1 MGHDK, CDR2 SYGVNS. The CDR3 length is 14 residues. CDR3 DNA sequence: TGTGCCAGCAGTGGCCCGGGACCCCAAGAGACCCAGTACTTC. Protein product: CASSGPGPQETQYF.

The chain carries TRBV12-3 or TRBV12-4 and TRBJ2-2; TRBD1 might be the D (5 bases). The CDR3 is 15 amino acids. V lost 6 bases and J lost 8, with 19 bases in between. The CDR3 spells CASSLDRTLRGELFF. The CDR3 nucleotides read TGTGCCAGCAGCCTAGACAGAACCTTGAGGGGGGAGCTGTTTTTT.

V and J are TRBV18 and TRBJ1-1, with D perhaps TRBD1 (5 bases). Germline V gives CDR1 KGHSH, CDR2 LQKENI. The CDR3 totals 16 residues. The V and J ends lost 6 bases and 5 bases respectively, with 22 bases between them. The CDR3 is CASSPRDVGSGTEAFF. Here the CDR3 DNA reads TGTGCCAGCTCGCCCCGGGACGTAGGTTCGGGGACTGAAGCTTTCTTT. The full variable domain, in which reference TRBV18 and TRBJ1-1 provide the parts outside the CDR3, is NAGVMQNPRHLVRRRGQEARLRCSPMKGHSHVYWYRQLPEEGLKFMVYLQKENIIDESGMPKERFSAEFPKEGPSILRIQQVVRGDSAAYFCASSPRDVGSGTEAFFGQGTRLTVV.

V gene TRBV20-1 combines with J gene TRBJ1-1; D perhaps matches TRBD1 (5 bases). V lost 8 bases to trimming and J lost 3 bases, with 13 bases between them. This CDR3 is 12 amino acids long. CDR1 and CDR2 from the germline V gene are DFQATT and SNEGSKA (reference sequence). The CDR3 reads CSPSGGDTEAFF. Here the CDR3 DNA reads TGCAGTCCCAGCGGGGGTGACACTGAAGCTTTCTTT.

In DNA form, the CDR3 reads TGTGCCAGCAAGGGGACAAAGTTCTCTGGGGCCAACGTCCTGACTTTC. Translation: CASKGTKFSGANVLTF. This sequence joins TRBV28 and TRBJ2-6; possibly TRBD1 for D (6 bases). In germline, CDR1 is MDHEN, CDR2 SYDVKM. The CDR3 consists of 16 residues. V shed 7 bases and J shed 0 bases, with 13 bases lying between them.

This rearrangement joins TRBV14 to TRBJ2-5; D remains ambiguous. This CDR3 comprises 11 residues. The V gene lost 1 base and the J gene lost 7 bases, with 4 bases spanning the gap. Germline CDR1 reads SGHDN; CDR2 reads FVKESK. The CDR3, as DNA: TGTGCCAGCAGCCAAGGTGGGACCCAGTACTTC. Translated, it gives CASSQGGTQYF.

J is TRBJ2-7 and V is TRBV20-1; weak D call: TRBD2 (6 bases). Trimming took off 4 bases at V and 2 bases at J, with 18 bases between the two ends. CDR3 size: 15 residues. Germline values: CDR1 DFQATT, CDR2 SNEGSKA (reference sequence). The CDR3 nucleotides read TGCAGTGCTACCACGGGGGAAGGGTTCCCCTACGAGCAGTACTTC. Translation gives CSATTGEGFPYEQYF.

This chain joins TRBV20-1 and TRBJ2-5; TRBD1 aligns across 8 bases. Germline V gene sequence: CDR1 DFQATT, CDR2 SNEGSKA (reference sequence). Germline trimming cut 4 bases from V and 5 bases from J; bases unmatched to any gene: 3. This CDR3 is built from 12 residues. This CDR3 reads CSATDRVETQYF. In nucleotides, the CDR3 is TGCAGTGCTACGGACAGGGTGGAGACCCAGTACTTC.

The chain combines TRBV4-1 with TRBJ1-6, with 7 bases lining up with TRBD1. CDR3 length equals 18 residues. J gave up 7 bases and V 1 base, and 13 bases lay outside the gene matches. Germline CDR1 and CDR2: MGHRA and YSYEKL. The CDR3 protein is CASSQVKRLTGRNSPLHF. In DNA form, the CDR3 reads TGCGCCAGCAGCCAAGTTAAGCGTTTGACAGGGAGGAATTCACCCCTCCACTTT.

CDR3 sequence reads: CASSISSPRSPREQYF. CDR3 nucleotide sequence: TGTGCCAGTAGTATCTCCAGCCCGAGATCTCCACGCGAGCAGTACTTC. The V and J genes are TRBV19 and TRBJ2-7; no reliable D call. The V gene lost 3 bases and the J gene lost 6 bases, with 21 bases spanning the gap. The CDR3 is made up of 16 amino acids. Per the germline V gene, CDR1 is LNHDA and CDR2 is SQIVND (reference sequence).

The chain employs TRBV9 and TRBJ2-5, with 8 bases lining up with TRBD2. Trimming at V came to 6 bases and at J to 0 bases, leaving 7 bases not matched to a gene. Germline CDR1 and CDR2: SGDLS and YYNGEE. The CDR3 runs 15 residues. The CDR3 spells CASTLGRGDQETQYF. In DNA, the CDR3 is TGTGCCAGCACCCTGGGGCGGGGGGACCAAGAGACCCAGTACTTC.